This T cell receptor (beta chain) was sequenced for a study of OX40 agonist ivuxolimab in advanced cancers. Study-level background: Ivuxolimab, an agonistic anti-OX40 (CD134) antibody, was given to patients.

Points on this clone: What it recognizes is unknown.

Sequenced by immunoSEQ multiplex PCR; TCRdb stores in-frame clones only, minus some. The sample comprises approximately 47,000 clones, over 90% of which are singletons, and around 6.7% rests with the top ten. The germline CDR1 and CDR2 sequences are MNHEY and SMNVEV (reference sequence). The CDR3 sequence is 12 residues long. After removal of 4 bases from V and 5 bases from J, the junction contained 1 base not matched to a gene. General study points: CD4+ and CD8+ blood T cells expanded clonally by week 6 at 0.1 to 3.0 mg/kg. People who partly responded at 0.1-3.0 mg/kg had some of the least clonal expansion seen.

The cohort excluded patients with autoimmune disease history or systemic immunosuppression. The receptor was derived from an adult with an advanced solid tumor such as melanoma, head and neck, liver or kidney cancer. The specimen was CD4+ or CD8+ T cells sorted from blood, collected in a trial of the OX40 agonist ivuxolimab. V gene TRBV27 combines with J gene TRBJ1-1, with 7 bases identical to TRBD1. The CDR3 is CASSYRGTEAFF. The CDR3 DNA sequence: TGTGCCAGCAGTTACAGGGGAACTGAAGCTTTCTTT.